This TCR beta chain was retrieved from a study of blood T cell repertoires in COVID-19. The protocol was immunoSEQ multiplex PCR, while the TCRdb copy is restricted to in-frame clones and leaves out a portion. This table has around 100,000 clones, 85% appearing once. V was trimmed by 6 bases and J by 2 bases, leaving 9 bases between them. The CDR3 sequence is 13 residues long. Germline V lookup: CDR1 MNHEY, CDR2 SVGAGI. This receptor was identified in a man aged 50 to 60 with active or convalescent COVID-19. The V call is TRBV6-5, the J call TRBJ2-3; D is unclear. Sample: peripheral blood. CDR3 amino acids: CASRGESTDTQYF. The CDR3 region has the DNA TGTGCCAGCAGAGGAGAATCCACAGATACGCAGTATTTT.